This entry lists 19 T cell receptor beta chains sequenced from one sample in a study of blood T cell repertoires in COVID-19 (dated by TCRdb to 2020 to 2022). Libraries were constructed by the immunoSEQ multiplex PCR assay. The table comes from immuneACCESS by way of TCRdb, which keeps in-frame sequences with V and J called. Part of the clones is missing from these tables; in studies checked, under half for an unresolved V gene and the rest for unknown reasons. The table for this sample lists under 200,000 clones; 80% of them were counted only once. The ten biggest clones cover roughly 3.4% of the sample. The specimen was PBMCs or T cells enriched from blood (not recorded which). The receptors come from a woman aged 55 to 70 who had recovered from COVID-19.

V usage is TRBV2 and J usage is TRBJ1-4; 11 positions agree with TRBD1. Germline V CDR1 and CDR2: SNHLY, FYNNEI. The CDR3 is made up of 14 amino acids. Germline trimming cut 4 bases from V and 8 bases from J; bases unmatched to any gene: 3. The CDR3 sequence is CASSGTGGREKLFF. The CDR3, as DNA: TGTGCCAGCAGTGGGACAGGGGGCAGGGAAAAACTGTTTTTT.

The chain links TRBV27 to TRBJ1-1; 7 nucleotides align to TRBD1. V lost 6 bases, J lost 2 bases, and 6 bases stayed unmatched. Germline-derived CDR1 and CDR2 are MNHEY and SMNVEV (reference sequence). This CDR3 has 14 amino acids. The CDR3 protein is CASSIRGDNTEAFF. CDR3 bases: TGTGCCAGCAGCATCAGGGGGGATAACACTGAAGCTTTCTTT.

The table lists this clone with a few counts. The CDR3 nucleotides read TGTGCCAGCAGCTTCATGGGACAGGGGGCCCACGAGCAGTACTTC. Translating it yields CASSFMGQGAHEQYF. The chain is built from TRBV5-4 and TRBJ2-7, with 12 bases fitting TRBD1. CDR3 length: 15 residues. With V trimmed by 2 bases and J by 5 bases, 5 bases remained unmatched. Germline V CDR1 and CDR2: SGHNT, YYREEE (reference sequence).

The chain recombines TRBV2 with TRBJ2-5; 8 bases match TRBD2. CDR1 SNHLY and CDR2 FYNNEI come from the germline V gene. Trimming cost V 6 bases and J 3 bases; bases outside gene matches: 6. This CDR3 contains 14 residues. CDR3 bases: TGTGCCAGCAGGGTACATAGCGGGGAAGAGACCCAGTACTTC. Translated: CASRVHSGEETQYF.

The chain links TRBV15 to TRBJ1-4; 8 nucleotides align to TRBD1. The junction had 8 bases not matched to a gene; V was cut back by 6 bases and J by 5 bases. The CDR3 has 15 amino acids. Germline CDR1 is LNHNV and CDR2 is YYDKDF (reference sequence). The CDR3 DNA reads TGTGCCACCAGGAAATCGGGACAGGAAAATGAAAAACTGTTTTTT. Residues: CATRKSGQENEKLFF.

This clone has just one count. The chain has TRBV2 and TRBJ2-5; 15 nucleotides line up with TRBD2. The CDR3 consists of 15 residues. Trimming removed 5 bases from V and 5 bases from J; junction bases left unmatched: 3. The germline V gene encodes CDR1 SNHLY and CDR2 FYNNEI. CDR3 coding DNA: TGTGCCAGCAGTCCCGGGACTAGCGGGGGGGAGACCCAGTACTTC. The encoded protein is CASSPGTSGGETQYF. Complete variable domain (other parts from reference TRBV2 and TRBJ2-5): EPEVTQTPSHQVTQMGQEVILRCVPISNHLYFYWYRQILGQKVEFLVSFYNNEISEKSEIFDDQFSVERPDGSNFTLKIRSTKLEDSAMYFCASSPGTSGGETQYFGPGTRLLVL.

The chain recombines TRBV9 with TRBJ2-1, with D possibly matching TRBD2 (5 bases). Germline V lookup: CDR1 SGDLS, CDR2 YYNGEE. This CDR3 is built from 16 residues. V lost 3 bases to trimming and J lost 2 bases, with 15 bases between them. CDR3 residues: CASSGHPRGTYNEQFF. The CDR3, as DNA: TGTGCCAGCAGCGGACATCCCCGAGGGACCTACAATGAGCAGTTCTTC.

The V gene is TRBV6-5, the J gene TRBJ2-3; 7 positions agree with TRBD1. Germline CDR1 MNHEY, CDR2 SVGAGI. V dropped 6 bases and J dropped 3; count of bases not matched to a gene: 6. The CDR3 is made up of 14 amino acids. The CDR3 is CASSPDRETDTQYF. Here the CDR3 DNA reads TGTGCCAGCAGCCCCGACAGGGAAACAGATACGCAGTATTTT.

In this sample, this clone turned up once. The rearrangement uses TRBV24-1 and TRBJ1-2; 7 nucleotides agree with TRBD1. The germline CDR1 and CDR2 sequences are KGHDR and SFDVKD. Trimming at V came to 3 bases and at J to 3 bases, leaving 3 bases not matched to a gene. The CDR3 spans 14 residues. CDR3 coding DNA: TGTGCCACCAGTGATCCTGACAGGGACTATGGCTACACCTTC. Protein sequence: CATSDPDRDYGYTF.

This chain joins TRBV30 and TRBJ2-2; D unclear. The V end lost 5 bases, the J end lost 6 bases, and 4 bases lay between the germline ends. Germline V gives CDR1 GTSNPN, CDR2 SVGIG (reference sequence). This CDR3 contains 10 residues. CDR3 loop: CAWLSGELFF. CDR3 in DNA: TGTGCCTGGTTATCCGGGGAGCTGTTTTTT.

The chain couples TRBV10-3 to TRBJ1-1, with D possibly matching TRBD1 (5 bases). Germline V lookup: CDR1 ENHRY, CDR2 SYGVKD. V was pared by 0 bases and J by 7 bases, with 6 bases between. CDR3 length: 12 residues. The chain's CDR3 is CAISESTVEAFF. The DNA for the CDR3 is TGTGCCATCAGTGAGTCGACAGTTGAAGCTTTCTTT.

This clone is a singleton in its sample. This rearrangement joins TRBV18 to TRBJ1-1; 8 bases align to TRBD1. Germline V lookup: CDR1 KGHSH, CDR2 LQKENI. The trim removed 4 bases at V and 0 bases at J, leaving 7 bases unmatched. The CDR3 extends over 16 amino acids. CDR3 amino acids: CASSQNPGGLNTEAFF. In DNA form, the CDR3 reads TGTGCCAGCTCACAAAACCCAGGGGGCTTGAACACTGAAGCTTTCTTT.

CDR3 residues: CASSLSLSDEQFF. CDR3 DNA sequence: TGTGCCAGCAGTTTATCGCTAAGCGATGAGCAGTTCTTC. The rearrangement uses TRBV27 and TRBJ2-1; D not certain. The CDR3 is 13 residues long. With 0 bases removed from V and 8 bases from J, the gap between germline ends came to 8 bases. Per the germline V gene, CDR1 is MNHEY and CDR2 is SMNVEV (reference sequence).

This CDR3 reads CASSHDIPQETQYF. The CDR3 DNA follows: TGCGCCAGCAGTCATGACATACCCCAAGAGACCCAGTACTTC. V gene TRBV5-1 combines with J gene TRBJ2-5, with no clear D. The CDR3 runs to 14 residues. V was clipped by 5 bases and J by 1 base, with 12 bases between them. Per germline, CDR1 SGHRS and CDR2 YFSETQ.

V gene TRBV7-2 combines with J gene TRBJ2-2; 8 nucleotides align to TRBD1. V was clipped by 4 bases and J by 4 bases; unmatched bases: 5. Germline V CDR1 and CDR2: SGHTA, FQGNSA. The CDR3 is 15 residues long. The CDR3 spells CASSSQGAGTGELFF. The CDR3 DNA follows: TGTGCCAGCAGCTCCCAGGGGGCGGGCACCGGGGAGCTGTTTTTT.

The CDR3 is CASSPQGYQLNEQFF. Here the CDR3 DNA reads TGTGCCAGCTCCCCCCAGGGGTACCAGCTCAATGAGCAGTTCTTC. The chain joins TRBV18 to TRBJ2-1; D might be TRBD1 (6 bases). Germline V CDR1 and CDR2: KGHSH, LQKENI. This CDR3 has 15 residues. The ends were cut back, 6 bases at V and 6 bases at J, with 18 bases in the middle.

The V and J genes are TRBV27 and TRBJ2-1, with D unclear. This CDR3 is 14 amino acids long. The V and J ends lost 2 bases and 1 base respectively, with 6 bases between them. Germline CDR1 is MNHEY and CDR2 is SMNVEV (reference sequence). CDR3 sequence: CASSLVASYNEQFF. The DNA for the CDR3 is TGTGCCAGCAGTTTAGTAGCATCCTACAATGAGCAGTTCTTC.

This chain joins TRBV19 and TRBJ1-2; D might be TRBD1 (5 bases). V was clipped by 6 bases and J by 4 bases, with 18 bases between them. The germline gives CDR1 LNHDA, CDR2 SQIVND (reference sequence). The CDR3 is made up of 15 amino acids. The CDR3 DNA is TGTGCCAGTAGGGAAAGACAGTACAACTTCTATGGCTACACCTTC. It encodes CASRERQYNFYGYTF.

The gene calls are TRBV11-2 and TRBJ2-7, with a possible D match to TRBD1 (5 bases). CDR3 length: 14 amino acids. CDR1 SGHAT and CDR2 FQNNGV come from the germline V gene. The V end was cut by 4 bases, the J end by 7 bases, with 17 bases between. The CDR3: CASSSPLDIREQYF. For the CDR3, the DNA is TGTGCCAGCAGCTCCCCTTTGGACATTAGGGAGCAGTACTTC.